The entry below gives a single TCR beta chain sequence along with its context. Its antigen is not identified. The CDR3 totals 16 residues. With 5 bases removed from V and 0 bases from J, the gap between germline ends came to 16 bases. From germline, CDR1 is MNHEY and CDR2 SMNVEV (reference sequence). Though nominally healthy at sampling, donors likely had unrecorded immune exposures. The sample is drawn from a study of cytomegalovirus exposure and HLA in healthy donors. General study points: Other equally common chains were less clonally expanded than HLA-associated TCR beta chains, a later analysis showed. TRBV6-2, TRBV6-3 and other indistinguishable V segments were excluded.

Primers included in the PCR were 60 Vbeta and 13 Jbeta primers. The table came from immunoSEQ multiplex PCR; TCRdb's copy has only in-frame clones and leaves some out. Found here are 120,000 to 150,000 clones, around 78% of them singletons; the top ten hold approximately 5.6%. The rearrangement uses TRBV27 and TRBJ1-2; D remains unclear. Sequenced: PBMCs. The TCR sequence derives from a middle-aged woman in good health and CMV-seropositive. The CDR3 nucleotides read TGTGCCAGCAGTCTAACGGGAGCGGGCGCTAACTATGGCTACACCTTC. This codes for CASSLTGAGANYGYTF.